This T cell receptor beta chain was sequenced in a study of OX40 agonist ivuxolimab in advanced cancers. Study in general: Dose-escalation patients suffered from hepatocellular carcinoma, melanoma, renal cell or head and neck cancer. Study-wide findings and caveats: Dose levels from 0.1 to 3.0 mg/kg saw CD4+ and CD8+ blood T cells expand clonally by week 6.

Worth noting for this clone: The antigen remains undetermined.

The repertoire was sequenced with immunoSEQ multiplex PCR; TCRdb's copy has only in-frame clones and lacks some. The sample yields roughly 71,000 clones, more than 70% seen once. This receptor was taken from an adult with an advanced solid tumor such as melanoma, head and neck, liver or kidney cancer. Sample: CD4+ or CD8+ T cells sorted from blood, taken in a trial of the OX40 agonist ivuxolimab.

In DNA, the CDR3 is TGTGCCAGCAGCGTAGCTATAGCACTTCCGGGACTAGCGGGGGGGACCTACAATGAGCAGTTCTTC. This gives the protein CASSVAIALPGLAGGTYNEQFF. The V call is TRBV9, the J call TRBJ2-1; 16 nucleotides match TRBD2. With 0 bases clipped from V and 2 bases from J, the junction kept 14 bases outside the gene matches. Germline V gene lookup returns CDR1 SGDLS and CDR2 YYNGEE. This CDR3 contains 22 residues.